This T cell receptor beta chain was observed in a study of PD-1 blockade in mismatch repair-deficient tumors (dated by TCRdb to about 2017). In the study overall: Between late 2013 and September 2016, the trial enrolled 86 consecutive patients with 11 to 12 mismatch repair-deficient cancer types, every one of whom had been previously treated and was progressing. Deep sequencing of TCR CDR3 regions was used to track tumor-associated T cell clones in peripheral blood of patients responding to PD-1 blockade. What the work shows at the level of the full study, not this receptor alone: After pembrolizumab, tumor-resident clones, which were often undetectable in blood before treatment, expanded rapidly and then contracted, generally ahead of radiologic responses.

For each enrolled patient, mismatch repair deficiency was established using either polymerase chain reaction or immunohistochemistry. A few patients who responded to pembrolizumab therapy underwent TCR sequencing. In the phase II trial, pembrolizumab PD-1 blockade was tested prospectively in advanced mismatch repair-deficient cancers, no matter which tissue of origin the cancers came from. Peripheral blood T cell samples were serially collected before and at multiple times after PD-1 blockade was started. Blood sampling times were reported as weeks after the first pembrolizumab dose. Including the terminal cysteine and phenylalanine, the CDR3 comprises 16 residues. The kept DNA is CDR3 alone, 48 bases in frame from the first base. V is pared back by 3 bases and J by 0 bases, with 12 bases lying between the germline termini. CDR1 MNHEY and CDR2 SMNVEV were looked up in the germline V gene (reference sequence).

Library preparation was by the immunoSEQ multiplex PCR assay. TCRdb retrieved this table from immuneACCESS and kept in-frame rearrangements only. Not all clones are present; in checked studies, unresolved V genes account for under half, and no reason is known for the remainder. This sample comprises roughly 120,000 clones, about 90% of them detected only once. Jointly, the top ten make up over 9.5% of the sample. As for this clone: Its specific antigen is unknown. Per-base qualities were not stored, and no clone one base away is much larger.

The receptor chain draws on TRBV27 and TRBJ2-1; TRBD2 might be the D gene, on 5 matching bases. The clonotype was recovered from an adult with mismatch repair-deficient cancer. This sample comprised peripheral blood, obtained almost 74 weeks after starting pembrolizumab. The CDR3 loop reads CASSFLGKSSYNEQFF. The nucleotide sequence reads TGTGCCAGCAGTTTTCTCGGGAAGAGCTCCTACAATGAGCAGTTCTTC.